The T cell receptor (beta chain) described here comes from a study of blood T cell repertoires in COVID-19. This CDR3 is 15 amino acids long. The germline V gene has CDR1 MNHEY and CDR2 SVGAGI. V lost 0 bases, J lost 4 bases, and 12 bases lay in between. Sequencing was performed with immunoSEQ multiplex PCR; in TCRdb, only in-frame clones are kept and a portion is missing. Found here are approximately 250,000 clones, about 90% of them singletons; the top ten hold about 4%. The V and J genes are TRBV6-5 and TRBJ1-2; D remains unclear. Input material: PBMCs or T cells enriched from blood (not recorded which). This TCR was recovered from a woman aged 25 to 39 with acute COVID-19. The CDR3 DNA is TGTGCCAGCAGTTACTCAAAGGCCTCGGGCTATGGCTACACCTTC. Translated, it gives CASSYSKASGYGYTF.